The 13 T cell receptor beta chains in this list originate from one sample, sequenced in a study of T cell changes during pregnancy in multiple sclerosis. The data were produced by immunoSEQ multiplex PCR, yet TCRdb's version contains in-frame clones alone and is incomplete. Of 60,000 to 85,000 clones in the sample, approximately 90% were seen once. Here the sequenced sample was peripheral blood, taken in the second trimester of pregnancy. The receptor set was obtained from a female donor with multiple sclerosis, enrolled in a pregnancy study.

This chain joins TRBV6-6 and TRBJ1-5; 7 bases map to TRBD1. Germline assignment: CDR1 MNHNY and CDR2 SVGAGI (reference sequence). CDR3 length equals 14 residues. Germline trimming cut 5 bases from V and 2 bases from J; bases unmatched to any gene: 3. For the CDR3, the DNA is TGTGCCAGCAGTCCCAGGGGGGGCAATCAGCCCCAGCATTTT. Translation: CASSPRGGNQPQHF.

This clone was seen more than once but under ten times. This sequence joins TRBV27 and TRBJ1-1, with D unresolved. This CDR3 has 14 amino acids. Germline lookup yields CDR1 MNHEY and CDR2 SMNVEV (reference sequence). With 2 bases removed from V and 4 bases from J, the gap between germline ends came to 11 bases. This CDR3 is CASSLKPLGTEAFF. The CDR3 DNA sequence: TGTGCCAGCAGTTTAAAGCCGCTCGGCACTGAAGCTTTCTTT.

The chain has TRBV19 and TRBJ1-1; 9 positions agree with TRBD1. CDR1 is LNHDA, CDR2 SQIVND, per germline (reference sequence). V was clipped by 4 bases and J by 8 bases; unmatched bases: 5. This CDR3 has 13 amino acids. Here the CDR3 DNA reads TGTGCCAGTAGTACGGGACAGGGCTCGGAAGCTTTCTTT. Protein sequence: CASSTGQGSEAFF.

This rearrangement joins TRBV30 to TRBJ1-6; 7 bases are a match to TRBD1. CDR1 is GTSNPN, CDR2 SVGIG, per germline (reference sequence). CDR3 length equals 15 residues. With V trimmed by 3 bases and J by 7 bases, 9 bases remained unmatched. The CDR3: CAWSETGRGNSPLHF. CDR3 coding DNA: TGTGCCTGGAGCGAGACAGGCAGGGGGAATTCACCCCTCCACTTT.

This chain links TRBV18 with TRBJ2-1, with 10 positions matching TRBD2. With V trimmed by 4 bases and J by 3 bases, 3 bases remained unmatched. This CDR3 has 15 amino acids. The V gene's germline CDR1 is KGHSH and CDR2 LQKENI. CDR3 amino acids: CASSLRTSGYNEQFF. The CDR3 DNA is TGTGCCAGCTCACTTAGGACTAGCGGCTACAATGAGCAGTTCTTC.

The genes are TRBV6-6 and TRBJ1-5; 8 nucleotides align to TRBD1. V lost 7 bases to trimming and J lost 0 bases; unmatched junction nucleotides: 2. CDR3 length equals 14 residues. Germline lookup yields CDR1 MNHNY and CDR2 SVGAGI (reference sequence). This CDR3 is CASIGTGSNQPQHF. CDR3 coding DNA: TGTGCCAGCATTGGGACAGGTAGCAATCAGCCCCAGCATTTT.

The rearrangement links TRBV9 to TRBJ1-1, with TRBD1 matching over 7 bases. This CDR3 has 17 amino acids. Germline lookup yields CDR1 SGDLS and CDR2 YYNGEE. Trimming took 5 bases from V and 0 from J; bases not matched to a gene: 13. Here the CDR3 reads CASSRGLPQIMNTEAFF. CDR3 nucleotides: TGTGCCAGCAGTAGGGGGCTGCCACAAATCATGAACACTGAAGCTTTCTTT.

V and J are TRBV7-8 and TRBJ1-5, with 9 positions matching TRBD1. The V and J ends lost 5 bases and 4 bases, in that order; junction bases with no gene match: 3. Germline CDR1 reads SGHVS; CDR2 reads FQNEAQ. The CDR3 loop spans 14 amino acids. CDR3 residues: CASSLGTGNQPQHF. In nucleotides, the CDR3 is TGTGCCAGCAGCCTAGGGACAGGGAATCAGCCCCAGCATTTT.

This clone appeared once. V and J are TRBV5-6 and TRBJ1-4, with a weak D call TRBD1 (6 bases). CDR1 is SGHDT and CDR2 is YYEEEE in the germline V gene. This CDR3 has 16 residues. Deletions cut 4 bases from V and 7 bases from J, with 20 bases between. CDR3 loop: CASSRVTGDNGEKLFF. DNA of the CDR3: TGTGCCAGCAGCCGTGTGACAGGAGATAACGGTGAAAAACTGTTTTTT.

This chain uses TRBV18 with TRBJ2-7, with D unclear. The length of the CDR3 is 14 residues. Germline assignment: CDR1 KGHSH and CDR2 LQKENI. V was trimmed by 0 bases and J by 5 bases, leaving 11 bases between them. The CDR3 DNA sequence: TGTGCCAGCTCACCACCGGTACAGATCCACGAGCAGTACTTC. This codes for CASSPPVQIHEQYF.

The chain uses TRBV9 and TRBJ2-7; 7 bases are a match to TRBD2. The CDR3 is 16 amino acids. J lost 0 bases, V lost 2 bases, and 8 bases had no gene match. In germline, CDR1 is SGDLS, CDR2 YYNGEE. Written as DNA, the CDR3 is TGTGCCAGCAGCGTTAGTGCTGGCGGGAGCTCCTACGAGCAGTACTTC. Its protein product is CASSVSAGGSSYEQYF. The full variable domain, its missing parts supplied by reference TRBV9 and TRBJ2-7, is DSGVTQTPKHLITATGQRVTLRCSPRSGDLSVYWYQQSLDQGLQFLIQYYNGEERAKGNILERFSAQQFPDLHSELNLSSLELGDSALYFCASSVSAGGSSYEQYFGPGTRLTVT.

This clone was seen only once. The chain has TRBV23-1 and TRBJ1-1, with D tentatively TRBD1 (5 bases). TRBV23-1 is assigned to the ORF class and has an uncertain function. The CDR3 totals 15 residues. Trimming removed 3 bases at V and 4 bases at J, with 15 bases between. CDR3 in DNA: TGCGCCAGCAGTCAGCCGGCAGGGTTATCCACTGAAGCTTTCTTT. Its translation is CASSQPAGLSTEAFF.

This clone was seen a few times. V usage is TRBV21-1 and J usage is TRBJ1-6; the listed D gene, TRBD1, was not tested against the DNA. TRBV21-1 is a listed pseudogene. CDR3 size: 15 residues. DNA for the CDR3: TGTGCCAGCAGTTCGACAGGGGGGCAGGTTTCACCCCTCCACTTT. Translating it yields CASSSTGGQVSPLHF.